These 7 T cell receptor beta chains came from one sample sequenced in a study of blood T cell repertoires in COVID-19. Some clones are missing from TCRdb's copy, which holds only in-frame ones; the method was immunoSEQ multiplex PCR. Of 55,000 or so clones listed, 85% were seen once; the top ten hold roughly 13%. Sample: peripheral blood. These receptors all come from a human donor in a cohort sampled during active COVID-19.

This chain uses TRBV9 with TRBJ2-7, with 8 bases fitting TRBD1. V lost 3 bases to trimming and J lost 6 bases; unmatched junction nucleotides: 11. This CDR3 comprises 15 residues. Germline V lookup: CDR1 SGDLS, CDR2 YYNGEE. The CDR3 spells CASSERTGPMGEQYF. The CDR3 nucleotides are TGTGCCAGCAGCGAGAGGACAGGGCCAATGGGCGAGCAGTACTTC. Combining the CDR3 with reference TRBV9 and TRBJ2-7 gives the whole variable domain DSGVTQTPKHLITATGQRVTLRCSPRSGDLSVYWYQQSLDQGLQFLIQYYNGEERAKGNILERFSAQQFPDLHSELNLSSLELGDSALYFCASSERTGPMGEQYFGPGTRLTVT.

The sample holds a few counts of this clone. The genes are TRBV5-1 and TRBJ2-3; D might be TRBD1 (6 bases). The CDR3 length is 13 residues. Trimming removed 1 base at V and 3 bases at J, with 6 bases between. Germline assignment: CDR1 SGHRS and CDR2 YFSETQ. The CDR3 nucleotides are TGCGCCAGCAGCTTGACAGGGACAGATACGCAGTATTTT. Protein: CASSLTGTDTQYF.

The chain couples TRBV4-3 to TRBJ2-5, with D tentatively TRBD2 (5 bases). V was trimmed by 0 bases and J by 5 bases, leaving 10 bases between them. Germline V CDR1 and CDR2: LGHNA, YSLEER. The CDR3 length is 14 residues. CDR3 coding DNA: TGCGCCAGCAGCCAAGAAGGCTGGAGGGAGACCCAGTACTTC. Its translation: CASSQEGWRETQYF.

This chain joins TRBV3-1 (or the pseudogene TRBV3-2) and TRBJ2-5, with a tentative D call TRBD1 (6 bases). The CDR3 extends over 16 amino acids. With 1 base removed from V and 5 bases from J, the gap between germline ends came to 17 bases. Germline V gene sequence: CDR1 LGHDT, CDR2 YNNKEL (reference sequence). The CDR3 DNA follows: TGTGCCAGCAGCCAAGTACGGACAGCTACGGGGGAGACCCAGTACTTC. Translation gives CASSQVRTATGETQYF.

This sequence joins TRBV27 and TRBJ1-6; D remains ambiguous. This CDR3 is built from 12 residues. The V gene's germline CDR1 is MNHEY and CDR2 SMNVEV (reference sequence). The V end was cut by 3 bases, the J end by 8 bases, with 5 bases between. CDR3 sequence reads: CASSFGYSPLHF. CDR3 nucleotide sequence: TGTGCCAGCAGTTTCGGGTATTCACCCCTCCACTTT.

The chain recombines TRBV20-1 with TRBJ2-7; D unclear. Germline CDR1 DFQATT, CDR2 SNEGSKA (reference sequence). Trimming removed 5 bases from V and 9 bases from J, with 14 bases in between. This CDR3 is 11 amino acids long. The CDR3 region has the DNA TGCAGTGCTGACCCAGGTGCAGCGCAGTACTTC. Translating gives CSADPGAAQYF.

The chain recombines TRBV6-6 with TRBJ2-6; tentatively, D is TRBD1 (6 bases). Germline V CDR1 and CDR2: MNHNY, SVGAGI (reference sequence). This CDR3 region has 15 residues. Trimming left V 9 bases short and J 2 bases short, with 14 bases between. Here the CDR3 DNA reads TGTGCCAGTACAGGGTACAGCGCTGGGGCCAACGTCCTGACTTTC. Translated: CASTGYSAGANVLTF.